The present entry profiles one T cell receptor beta chain with its context. Its cognate antigen is unknown. The data were taken from a study of cytomegalovirus exposure and HLA in healthy donors. General study points: Earlier analysis looked at TCR beta V segments, and most were productive about 90% or about 30% of the time.

The trim removed 3 bases at V and 8 bases at J, leaving 7 bases unmatched. The CDR3 length is 14 residues. The germline gives CDR1 MGHDK, CDR2 SYGVNS. Amplification used 60 Vbeta primers and 13 Jbeta primers. Profiled with immunoSEQ multiplex PCR; TCRdb holds only in-frame clones, not every one. Of about 170,000 clones listed, around 84% were seen once; the top ten hold 2% to 3%. The receptor comes from a man under 40 in good health and CMV-seropositive. V usage is TRBV25-1 and J usage is TRBJ2-1; TRBD2 agrees at 7 bases. Sequencing was carried out using PBMCs. CDR3 protein: CASSDLRGGDEQFF. The CDR3 DNA is TGTGCCAGCAGTGATTTGCGGGGAGGGGATGAGCAGTTCTTC.